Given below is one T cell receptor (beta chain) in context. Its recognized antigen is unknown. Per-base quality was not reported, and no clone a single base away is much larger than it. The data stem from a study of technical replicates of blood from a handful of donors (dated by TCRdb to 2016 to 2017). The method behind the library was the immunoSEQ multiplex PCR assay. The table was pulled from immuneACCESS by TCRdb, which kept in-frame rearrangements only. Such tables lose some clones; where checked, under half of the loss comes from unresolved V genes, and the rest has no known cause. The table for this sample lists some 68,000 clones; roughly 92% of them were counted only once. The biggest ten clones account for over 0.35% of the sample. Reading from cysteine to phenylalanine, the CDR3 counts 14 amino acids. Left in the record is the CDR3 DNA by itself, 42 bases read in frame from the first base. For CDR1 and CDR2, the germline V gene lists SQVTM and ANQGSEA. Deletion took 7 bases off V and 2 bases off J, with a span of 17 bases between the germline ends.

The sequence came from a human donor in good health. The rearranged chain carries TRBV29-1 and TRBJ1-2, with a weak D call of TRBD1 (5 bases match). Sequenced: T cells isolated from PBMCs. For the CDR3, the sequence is CSAPRPGLNYGYTF. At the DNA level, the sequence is TGCAGCGCACCCCGACCGGGACTGAACTATGGCTACACCTTC.